This section outlines one T cell receptor beta chain sequence together with its context. In the original analysis: How many nucleated cells were present was estimated from reference gene primer amplification. Here immunoSEQ multiplex PCR was the method, and the copy in TCRdb shows in-frame clones only, minus some. That table gives V, J and clone size, and the DNA gave D and trimming. The sample has roughly 42,000 clones, about 90% seen once; the top ten hold around 2.9%. Per germline, CDR1 MNHEY and CDR2 SMNVEV (reference sequence). Trimming at V came to 2 bases and at J to 3 bases, leaving 4 bases not matched to a gene. The CDR3 totals 14 residues. The data are from a study of blood T cell repertoires in COVID-19. Overall study context: Samples of COVID-19 (acute and convalescent) were obtained from the United States, Italy and Spain. T cells, B-cell-depleted T cells, or PBMCs supplied cDNA or gDNA.

The specimen sequenced was peripheral blood. This TCR derives from a man aged 50 or older with active COVID-19. This sequence joins TRBV27 and TRBJ2-7; the match to TRBD1 covers 7 bases. The CDR3 region is CASSLSTGDYEQYF. CDR3 in DNA: TGTGCCAGCAGTTTAAGTACAGGGGACTACGAGCAGTACTTC.